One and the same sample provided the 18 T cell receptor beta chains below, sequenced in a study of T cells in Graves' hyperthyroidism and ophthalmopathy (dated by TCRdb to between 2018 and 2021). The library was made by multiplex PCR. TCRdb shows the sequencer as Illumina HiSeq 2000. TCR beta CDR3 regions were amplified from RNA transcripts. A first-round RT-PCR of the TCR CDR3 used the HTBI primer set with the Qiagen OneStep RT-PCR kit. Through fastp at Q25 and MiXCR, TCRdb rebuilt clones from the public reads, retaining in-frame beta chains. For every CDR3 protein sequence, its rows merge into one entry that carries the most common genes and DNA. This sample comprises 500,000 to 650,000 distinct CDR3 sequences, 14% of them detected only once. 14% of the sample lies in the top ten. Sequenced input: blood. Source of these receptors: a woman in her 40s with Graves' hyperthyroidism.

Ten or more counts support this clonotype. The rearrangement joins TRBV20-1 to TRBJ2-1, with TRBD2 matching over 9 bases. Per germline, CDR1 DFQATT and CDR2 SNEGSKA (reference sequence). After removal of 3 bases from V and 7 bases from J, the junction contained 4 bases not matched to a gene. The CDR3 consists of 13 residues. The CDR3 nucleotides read TGCAGTGCTAGCTCGACTAGCGGAAATGAGCAGTTCTTC. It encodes CSASSTSGNEQFF.

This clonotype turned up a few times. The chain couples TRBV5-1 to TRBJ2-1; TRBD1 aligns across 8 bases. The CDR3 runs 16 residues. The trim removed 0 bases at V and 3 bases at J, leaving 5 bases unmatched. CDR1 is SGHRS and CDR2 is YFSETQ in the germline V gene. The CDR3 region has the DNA TGCGCCAGCAGCTTGGGATTGGACAGGGACTACAATGAGCAGTTCTTC. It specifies CASSLGLDRDYNEQFF.

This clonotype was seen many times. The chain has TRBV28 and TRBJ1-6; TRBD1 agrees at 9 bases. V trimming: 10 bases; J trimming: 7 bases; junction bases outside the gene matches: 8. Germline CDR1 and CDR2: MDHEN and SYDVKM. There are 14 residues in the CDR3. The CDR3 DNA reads TGTGCCACCTACGACAGGGGGACGAATTCACCCCTCCACTTT. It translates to CATYDRGTNSPLHF.

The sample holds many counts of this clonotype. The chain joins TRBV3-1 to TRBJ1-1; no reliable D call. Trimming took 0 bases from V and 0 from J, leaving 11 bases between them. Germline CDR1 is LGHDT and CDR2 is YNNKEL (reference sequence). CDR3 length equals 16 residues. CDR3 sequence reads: CASSQDRLVLNTEAFF. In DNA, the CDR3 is TGTGCCAGCAGCCAAGATCGTCTGGTCCTGAACACTGAAGCTTTCTTT. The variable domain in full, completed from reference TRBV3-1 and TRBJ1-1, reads DTAVSQTPKYLVTQMGNDKSIKCEQNLGHDTMYWYKQDSKKFLKIMFSYNNKELIINETVPNRFSPKSPDKAHLNLHINSLELGDSAVYFCASSQDRLVLNTEAFFGQGTRLTVV.

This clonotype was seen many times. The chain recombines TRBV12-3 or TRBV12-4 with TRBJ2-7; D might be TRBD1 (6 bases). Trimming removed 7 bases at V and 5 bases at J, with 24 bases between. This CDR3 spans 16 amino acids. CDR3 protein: CASTPPGWTADDEQYF. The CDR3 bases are TGTGCCAGCACCCCTCCCGGTTGGACAGCCGACGACGAGCAGTACTTC.

CDR3 residues: CASSVTERAENIQYF. The CDR3, as DNA: TGCGCCAGCAGCGTGACGGAGCGGGCGGAAAACATTCAGTACTTC. J is TRBJ2-4 and V is TRBV4-1; maybe TRBD2 (6 bases). Germline V gives CDR1 MGHRA, CDR2 YSYEKL. Trimming cost V 5 bases and J 5 bases, with 16 bases left between them. The CDR3 runs to 15 residues.

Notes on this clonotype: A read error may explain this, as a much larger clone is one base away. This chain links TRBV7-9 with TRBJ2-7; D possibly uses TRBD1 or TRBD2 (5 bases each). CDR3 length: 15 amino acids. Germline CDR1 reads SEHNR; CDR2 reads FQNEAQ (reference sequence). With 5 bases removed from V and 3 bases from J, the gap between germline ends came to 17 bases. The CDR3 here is CASSTGRGLNYEQYF. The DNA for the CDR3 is TGTGCCAGCAGCACCGGACGGGGCCTCAACTACGAGCAGTACTTC.

This chain's CDR3 is CSVGTSGPVEQYF. CDR3 in DNA: TGCAGCGTTGGAACTAGTGGTCCGGTCGAGCAGTACTTC. This rearrangement joins TRBV29-1 to TRBJ2-7, with D possibly matching TRBD2 (5 bases). CDR3 size: 13 residues. Looked up from germline, CDR1 is SQVTM and CDR2 is ANQGSEA. The V gene lost 4 bases and the J gene lost 6 bases, with 16 bases spanning the gap.

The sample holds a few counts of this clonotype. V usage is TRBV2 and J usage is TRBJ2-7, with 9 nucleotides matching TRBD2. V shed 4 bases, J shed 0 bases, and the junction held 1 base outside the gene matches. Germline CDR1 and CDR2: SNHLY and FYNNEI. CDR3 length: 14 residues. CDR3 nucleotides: TGTGCCAGCAGTGGGCGGGAGGGCTCCTACGAGCAGTACTTC. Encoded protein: CASSGREGSYEQYF.

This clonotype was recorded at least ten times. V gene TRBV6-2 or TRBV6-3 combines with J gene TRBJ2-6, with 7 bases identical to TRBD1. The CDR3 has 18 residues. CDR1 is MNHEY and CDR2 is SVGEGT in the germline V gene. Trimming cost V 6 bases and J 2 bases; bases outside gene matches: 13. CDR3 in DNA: TGTGCCAGCAGATCCCATTTCACTCAGGGGGCTGGGGCCAACGTCCTGACTTTC. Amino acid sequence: CASRSHFTQGAGANVLTF.

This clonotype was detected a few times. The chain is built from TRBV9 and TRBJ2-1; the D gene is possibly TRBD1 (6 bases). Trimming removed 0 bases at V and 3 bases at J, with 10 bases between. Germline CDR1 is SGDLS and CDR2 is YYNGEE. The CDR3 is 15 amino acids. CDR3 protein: CASSVVGAYYNEQFF. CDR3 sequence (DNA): TGTGCCAGCAGCGTAGTGGGGGCCTACTACAATGAGCAGTTCTTC.

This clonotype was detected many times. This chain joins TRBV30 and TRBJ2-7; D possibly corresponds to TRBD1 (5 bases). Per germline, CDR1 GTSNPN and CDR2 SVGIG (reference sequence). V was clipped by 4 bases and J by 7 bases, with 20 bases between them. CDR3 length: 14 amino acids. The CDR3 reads CAWNDGAGDGEQYF. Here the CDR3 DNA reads TGTGCCTGGAATGATGGGGCAGGTGATGGAGAGCAGTACTTC.

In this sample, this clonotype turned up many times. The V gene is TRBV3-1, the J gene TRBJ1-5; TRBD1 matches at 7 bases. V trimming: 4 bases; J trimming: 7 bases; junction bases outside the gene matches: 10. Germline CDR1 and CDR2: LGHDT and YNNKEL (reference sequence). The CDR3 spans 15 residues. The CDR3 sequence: CASSPRQGGRQPQHF. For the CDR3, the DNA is TGTGCCAGCAGCCCCCGACAGGGAGGTAGGCAGCCCCAGCATTTT.

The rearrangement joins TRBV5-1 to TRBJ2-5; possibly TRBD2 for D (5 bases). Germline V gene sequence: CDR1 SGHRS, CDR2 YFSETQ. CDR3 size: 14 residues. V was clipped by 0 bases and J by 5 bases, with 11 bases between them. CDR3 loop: CASSLVGIGETQYF. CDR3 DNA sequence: TGCGCCAGCAGCTTGGTCGGGATCGGGGAGACCCAGTACTTC. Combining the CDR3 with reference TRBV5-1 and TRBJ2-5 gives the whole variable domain KAGVTQTPRYLIKTRGQQVTLSCSPISGHRSVSWYQQTPGQGLQFLFEYFSETQRNKGNFPGRFSGRQFSNSRSEMNVSTLELGDSALYLCASSLVGIGETQYFGPGTRLLVL.

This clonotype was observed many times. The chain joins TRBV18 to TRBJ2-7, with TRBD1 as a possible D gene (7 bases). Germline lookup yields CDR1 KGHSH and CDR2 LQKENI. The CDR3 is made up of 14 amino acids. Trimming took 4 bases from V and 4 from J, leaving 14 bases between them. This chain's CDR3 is CASSRTGGDYEQYF. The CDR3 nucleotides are TGTGCCAGCTCACGGACAGGAGGGGATTACGAGCAGTACTTC.

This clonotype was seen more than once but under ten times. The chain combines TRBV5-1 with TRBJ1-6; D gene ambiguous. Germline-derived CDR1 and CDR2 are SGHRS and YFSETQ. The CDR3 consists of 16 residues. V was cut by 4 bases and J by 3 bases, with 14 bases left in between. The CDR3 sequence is CASSLSGSRYNSPLHF. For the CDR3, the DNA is TGCGCCAGCAGCCTTTCGGGGTCCCGCTATAATTCACCCCTCCACTTT.

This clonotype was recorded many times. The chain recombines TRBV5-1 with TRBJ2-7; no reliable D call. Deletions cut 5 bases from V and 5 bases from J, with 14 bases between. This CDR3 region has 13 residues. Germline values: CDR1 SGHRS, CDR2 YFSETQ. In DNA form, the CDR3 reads TGCGCCAGCAGACCCGTAGGCGACCACGAGCAGTACTTC. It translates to CASRPVGDHEQYF.

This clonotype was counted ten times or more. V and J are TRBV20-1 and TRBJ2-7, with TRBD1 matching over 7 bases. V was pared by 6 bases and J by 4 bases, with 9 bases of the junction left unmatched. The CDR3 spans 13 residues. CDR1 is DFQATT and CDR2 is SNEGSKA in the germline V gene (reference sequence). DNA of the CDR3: TGCAGTGCAATAAGACAGGGAGCGTACGAGCAGTACTTC. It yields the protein CSAIRQGAYEQYF.